This passage covers 13 T cell receptor beta chains from one sample sequenced in a study of T cells in Graves' hyperthyroidism and ophthalmopathy. Amplification of TCR beta CDR3 regions used RNA as the template. First-round RT-PCR of the TCR CDR3 relied on the HTBI primer set. TCRdb reprocessed the multiplex PCR reads via MiXCR and lists one record per CDR3 protein. The sample has more than 500,000 distinct CDR3 sequences, roughly 15% seen once; the top ten hold approximately 4.3%. Input material: blood. The source is a middle-aged woman with Graves' ophthalmopathy.

Many counts were recorded for this clonotype. The V and J genes are TRBV28 and TRBJ2-7; TRBD1 or TRBD2 may be the D gene (6 bases each). The CDR3 has 14 residues. V shed 6 bases and J shed 5 bases, with 17 bases lying between them. The germline V gene encodes CDR1 MDHEN and CDR2 SYDVKM. The CDR3 coding sequence is TGTGCCAGCAGCCCTACAGGGACTGTAGACGAGCAGTACTTC. Protein: CASSPTGTVDEQYF. Complete variable domain (other parts from reference TRBV28 and TRBJ2-7): DVKVTQSSRYLVKRTGEKVFLECVQDMDHENMFWYRQDPGLGLRLIYFSYDVKMKEKGDIPEGYSVSREKKERFSLILESASTNQTSMYLCASSPTGTVDEQYFGPGTRLTVT.

This clonotype was picked up many times. The CDR3 DNA sequence: TGCAGTGCTCAGATCCGGGGGCGGTATTACGAGCAGTACTTC. This sequence encodes CSAQIRGRYYEQYF. The chain combines TRBV20-1 with TRBJ2-7; D is tentatively TRBD1 or TRBD2 (6 bases each). Germline-derived CDR1 and CDR2 are DFQATT and SNEGSKA (reference sequence). V lost 5 bases, J lost 4 bases, and 18 bases lay in between. The CDR3 is made up of 14 amino acids.

In its sample, this clonotype was seen many times. The chain is built from TRBV12-3 or TRBV12-4 and TRBJ2-7; the match to TRBD1 covers 9 bases. The CDR3 consists of 15 residues. V lost 3 bases and J lost 5; bases outside the gene matches: 8. The CDR3 nucleotides read TGTGCCAGCAGTTTGGGACAGGGCTTCGTCAACGAGCAGTACTTC. Amino acids: CASSLGQGFVNEQYF.

The chain has TRBV19 and TRBJ2-5; 11 bases are shared with TRBD2. With V trimmed by 6 bases and J by 2 bases, 5 bases remained unmatched. The CDR3 totals 15 residues. Germline values: CDR1 LNHDA, CDR2 SQIVND (reference sequence). The CDR3 loop is CASSPLAGEQETQYF. The CDR3 DNA is TGTGCCAGTAGCCCACTAGCGGGAGAACAAGAGACCCAGTACTTC.

This clonotype was seen only a few times. V usage is TRBV11-2 and J usage is TRBJ1-1; no clear D gene. Germline V CDR1 and CDR2: SGHAT, FQNNGV. This CDR3 region has 13 residues. The V gene lost 5 bases and the J gene lost 1 base, with 8 bases spanning the gap. The CDR3 sequence is CASSLNTNTEAFF. The CDR3 DNA is TGTGCCAGCAGCCTGAACACGAACACTGAAGCTTTCTTT.

The table lists this clonotype with many counts. The gene calls are TRBV15 and TRBJ1-6; 9 bases map to TRBD1. The germline V gene has CDR1 LNHNV and CDR2 YYDKDF (reference sequence). V trimming: 5 bases; J trimming: 6 bases; junction bases outside the gene matches: 8. This CDR3 is 16 amino acids long. The chain's CDR3 is CATSPRDRDRNSPLHF. CDR3 sequence (DNA): TGTGCCACCAGCCCTAGGGACAGGGATCGTAATTCACCCCTCCACTTT. The full variable domain, in which reference TRBV15 and TRBJ1-6 provide the parts outside the CDR3, is DAMVIQNPRYQVTQFGKPVTLSCSQTLNHNVMYWYQQKSSQAPKLLFHYYDKDFNNEADTPDNFQSRRPNTSFCFLDIRSPGLGDTAMYLCATSPRDRDRNSPLHFGNGTRLTVT.

J is TRBJ2-2 and V is TRBV29-1; 12 positions match TRBD2. Germline CDR1 SQVTM, CDR2 ANQGSEA. V lost 7 bases, J lost 4 bases, and 10 bases stayed unmatched. The CDR3 is 16 amino acids. The CDR3 DNA follows: TGCAGCGCCCGAGGACTAGCGGGGCCGGCCACCGGGGAGCTGTTTTTT. Its translation is CSARGLAGPATGELFF.

This clonotype was seen repeatedly, ten times or more. This chain uses TRBV15 with TRBJ1-5; D remains unclear. This CDR3 is built from 14 residues. With 0 bases removed from V and 9 bases from J, the gap between germline ends came to 12 bases. Looked up from germline, CDR1 is LNHNV and CDR2 is YYDKDF (reference sequence). The CDR3 spells CATSREGFQRPQHF. CDR3 in DNA: TGTGCCACCAGCAGAGAAGGGTTTCAACGGCCCCAGCATTTT.

This clonotype was observed a few times. This CDR3 is missing its conserved last phenylalanine or tryptophan, likely due to a read error. The J gene is TRBJ1-1, the V gene TRBV11-3, with a tentative D call TRBD1 (5 bases). The V end lost 5 bases, the J end lost 1 base, and 14 bases lay between the germline ends. The CDR3 contains 15 residues. The germline CDR1 and CDR2 sequences are SGHNT and YENEEA. CDR3 in DNA: TGTGCCAGCAGCGAAGAACTGGGGGGGAACACTGAAGCTTTCCTT. Amino acid sequence: CASSEELGGNTEAFL.

The chain joins TRBV6-2 or TRBV6-3 to TRBJ2-7; no firm D call. The CDR3 sequence is 12 residues long. Trimming removed 0 bases at V and 3 bases at J, with 3 bases between. Germline V gene lookup returns CDR1 MNHEY and CDR2 SVGEGT. CDR3: CASSYSLYEQYF. CDR3 sequence (DNA): TGTGCCAGCAGTTACTCCCTCTACGAGCAGTACTTC.

This clonotype was recorded many times. V usage is TRBV7-2 and J usage is TRBJ2-5; D is perhaps TRBD2 (6 bases). V lost 3 bases to trimming and J lost 2 bases, with 13 bases between them. The CDR3 is 15 residues long. Germline V gene lookup returns CDR1 SGHTA and CDR2 FQGNSA. CDR3 protein: CASSLLYGTQETQYF. The CDR3 coding sequence is TGTGCCAGCAGCTTGCTGTACGGGACTCAAGAGACCCAGTACTTC. Filled out from reference TRBV7-2 and TRBJ2-5, the complete variable domain reads GAGVSQSPSNKVTEKGKDVELRCDPISGHTALYWYRQSLGQGLEFLIYFQGNSAPDKSGLPSDRFSAERTGGSVSTLTIQRTQQEDSAVYLCASSLLYGTQETQYFGPGTRLLVL.

This clonotype showed up just a few times. One end of the junction varies from germline; a read error may be responsible. The chain carries TRBV7-8 and TRBJ2-5; perhaps TRBD2 as D (5 bases). The CDR3 consists of 15 residues. Germline loops: CDR1 SGHVS, CDR2 FQNEAQ. The CDR3 coding sequence is TGTGCCGGCAGCTTAGCGCGGACGGCGGTGGAGACCCAGTACTTC. This gives the protein CAGSLARTAVETQYF.

This clonotype was counted between two and nine times. The chain joins TRBV6-2 or TRBV6-3 to TRBJ2-3; 9 bases agree with TRBD2. The V gene's germline CDR1 is MNHEY and CDR2 SVGEGT. The CDR3 is made up of 16 amino acids. V dropped 6 bases and J dropped 1; count of bases not matched to a gene: 8. The DNA of the CDR3 is TGTGCCAGCAGGCCGGTTAGCGGGAGACGCACAGATACGCAGTATTTT. Translating gives CASRPVSGRRTDTQYF.